This T cell receptor (beta chain) was observed in a study of shared clonotypes between healthy human individuals. Naive CD8 cells lacked CD45RO and underwent positive selection for CCR7, leaving out terminally differentiated effector memory CD45RA+ cells. This clone has a single count. What it binds is unknown. It was across several immunoSEQ plates that each subset's genomic DNA was evenly split. TCRdb keeps only in-frame clones here, not all; method: immunoSEQ multiplex PCR. Of around 650,000 clones in the sample, 90% to 97% were seen once. Trimming stripped 6 bases from V and 6 bases from J, with 12 bases between. Germline lookup yields CDR1 LNHDA and CDR2 SQIVND (reference sequence). The CDR3 sequence is 12 residues long. Overall study results and limits: All-four-donor shared clonotypes had higher generation probabilities than non-shared clonotypes did.

The genes are TRBV19 and TRBJ2-7; no reliable D call. This receptor was taken from a woman aged 30 to 39 in good health. Sequences were obtained from naive CD8+ T cells sorted from blood. The CDR3 nucleotides are TGTGCCAGTAGCCTAGAGAACGGCGAGCAGTACTTC. This encodes CASSLENGEQYF.